This T cell receptor beta chain stems from a study of T cell repertoires in cytomegalovirus infection. For the study at large: The authors used CMV epitopes that were HLA-C-restricted (recently identified) and HLA-B-restricted (well studied). Whole-study findings and limits: Accumulated public TCR beta family frequency recognized individuals carrying CMV together with the relevant HLA.

Via MiXCR, TCRdb re-called the reads, giving one row per CDR3 protein. In the table there are about 110,000 distinct CDR3 sequences, about 30% of which are singletons. This clonotype came up a few times. Its matching antigen is unknown. Germline lookup yields CDR1 MNHEY and CDR2 SMNVEV (reference sequence). The CDR3 spans 14 residues. Trimming removed 3 bases at V and 5 bases at J, with 10 bases between. The rearrangement uses TRBV27 and TRBJ2-2; TRBD2 is a possible D gene (6 bases). The sample was CD8+ T cells from cultured PBMCs, taken from culture after CMV antigen stimulation. The receptor was derived from a human donor in good health (CMV status not recorded). Some clones in this sample may be carry-over from other donors' samples. As DNA, the CDR3 is TGTGCCAGCAGTTTCGGAGGGGATACCGGGGAGCTGTTTTTT. Protein: CASSFGGDTGELFF.